Reported below is one TCR beta chain. What it recognizes is unknown. The CDR3 covers 17 residues. Germline lookup yields CDR1 SEHNR and CDR2 FQNEAQ (reference sequence). V trimming: 2 bases; J trimming: 10 bases; junction bases outside the gene matches: 13. The sample originates from a study of shared clonotypes between healthy human individuals. Study-wide background: The donors, two women and three men, were aged 18 to 49.

The repertoire was sequenced with immunoSEQ multiplex PCR; TCRdb's copy has only in-frame clones and lacks some. Here the sample spans about 380,000 clones, just over 95% being singletons. Study outcomes and limitations: The study's rarefaction showed incomplete sorted-subset sequencing despite large depth.

The V call is TRBV7-9, the J call TRBJ2-1, with 11 nucleotides matching TRBD2. Specimen: memory CD8+ T cells sorted from blood. Subset of the sample: CD45RO+ cells pooled with CCR7-negative TemRA cells. This clonotype was obtained from a man aged 25 to 40 in good health. The CDR3 spells CASSLLAGGPPRHEQFF. The CDR3 DNA sequence: TGTGCCAGCAGCTTACTAGCGGGAGGACCACCAAGACACGAGCAGTTCTTC.